The next 9 T cell receptor beta chains were all read from a single sample in a study of blood T cell repertoires in COVID-19. Libraries were prepared by immunoSEQ multiplex PCR; TCRdb keeps only in-frame clonotypes and omits some of them. Here the sample spans about 230,000 clones, approximately 86% being singletons. Sample: peripheral blood. All receptors come from a woman aged 30 to 39 with COVID-19, enrolled during active disease.

The chain joins TRBV30 to TRBJ1-2; 10 bases match TRBD1. J was trimmed by 4 bases and V by 2 bases; bases with no gene match: 4. Germline assignment: CDR1 GTSNPN and CDR2 SVGIG (reference sequence). The CDR3 is made up of 14 amino acids. This CDR3 reads CAWSPGTGAYGYTF. The CDR3 nucleotides are TGTGCCTGGAGTCCCGGGACAGGGGCCTATGGCTACACCTTC.

This clone was seen only once. The rearrangement joins TRBV2 to TRBJ2-3, with 10 bases aligning to TRBD2. V shed 11 bases and J 2 bases; nucleotides not matched to a gene: 1. Germline loops: CDR1 SNHLY, CDR2 FYNNEI. There are 12 residues in the CDR3. Written as DNA, the CDR3 is TGTGCCGGGACTAGCGACACAGATACGCAGTATTTT. It codes for CAGTSDTDTQYF.

This clone was recorded once. This chain joins TRBV27 and TRBJ1-1; no clear D. CDR1 and CDR2 from the germline V gene are MNHEY and SMNVEV (reference sequence). The CDR3 extends over 13 amino acids. V lost 0 bases to trimming and J lost 10 bases, with 12 bases between them. This CDR3 is CASSLSSGFIAFF. CDR3 in DNA: TGTGCCAGCAGTTTATCATCGGGGTTTATAGCTTTCTTT.

The chain is built from TRBV9 and TRBJ2-7, with D possibly matching TRBD2 (6 bases). Trimming stripped 4 bases from V and 2 bases from J, with 13 bases between. Germline V lookup: CDR1 SGDLS, CDR2 YYNGEE. The CDR3 is 14 amino acids. CDR3 residues: CASSPGTEAYEQYF. The CDR3 DNA follows: TGTGCCAGCAGCCCTGGGACTGAGGCCTACGAGCAGTACTTC.

This clone has just a few counts. V gene TRBV25-1 combines with J gene TRBJ2-2, with 7 bases matching TRBD1. Germline CDR1 reads MGHDK; CDR2 reads SYGVNS. The ends lost 6 bases at V and 3 bases at J; junction bases unmatched: 4. This CDR3 has 14 residues. Written as DNA, the CDR3 is TGTGCCAGCAGCGGGACAGACTACACCGGGGAGCTGTTTTTT. Translated: CASSGTDYTGELFF.

The chain recombines TRBV5-5 with TRBJ2-5, with D tentatively TRBD2 (5 bases). CDR1 and CDR2 (germline): SGHKS, YYEKEE (reference sequence). V lost 3 bases to trimming and J lost 7 bases, with 16 bases between them. The CDR3 is made up of 14 amino acids. The CDR3 protein is CASSSTGLSGTQYF. The CDR3 nucleotides are TGTGCCAGCAGCTCCACCGGACTGTCGGGGACCCAGTACTTC.

This clone appeared a few times. This rearrangement joins TRBV18 to TRBJ1-6, with D perhaps TRBD1 (5 bases). Germline lookup yields CDR1 KGHSH and CDR2 LQKENI. The CDR3 is 15 amino acids. Trimming stripped 3 bases from V and 9 bases from J, with 15 bases between. CDR3: CASSPKHGRVSPLHF. The CDR3 DNA reads TGTGCCAGCTCACCTAAACACGGCAGGGTTTCACCCCTCCACTTT.

V gene TRBV7-2 combines with J gene TRBJ2-1; 7 positions agree with TRBD2. Germline V gene sequence: CDR1 SGHTA, CDR2 FQGNSA. The CDR3 runs 15 residues. V trimming: 1 base; J trimming: 10 bases; junction bases outside the gene matches: 10. The CDR3 reads CASSLEEGGFLEQFF. CDR3 nucleotide sequence: TGTGCCAGCAGCTTAGAGGAGGGAGGGTTTTTGGAGCAGTTCTTC.

The V gene is TRBV19, the J gene TRBJ2-4, with a possible D match to TRBD2 (5 bases). The CDR3 has 15 amino acids. Germline CDR1 is LNHDA and CDR2 is SQIVND (reference sequence). Trimming shortened V by 3 bases and J by 8 bases, and 17 bases separated the two germline ends. In DNA form, the CDR3 reads TGTGCCAGTAGTATCTTGTCGGGATGCGAATACATTCAGTACTTC. Its translation is CASSILSGCEYIQYF.